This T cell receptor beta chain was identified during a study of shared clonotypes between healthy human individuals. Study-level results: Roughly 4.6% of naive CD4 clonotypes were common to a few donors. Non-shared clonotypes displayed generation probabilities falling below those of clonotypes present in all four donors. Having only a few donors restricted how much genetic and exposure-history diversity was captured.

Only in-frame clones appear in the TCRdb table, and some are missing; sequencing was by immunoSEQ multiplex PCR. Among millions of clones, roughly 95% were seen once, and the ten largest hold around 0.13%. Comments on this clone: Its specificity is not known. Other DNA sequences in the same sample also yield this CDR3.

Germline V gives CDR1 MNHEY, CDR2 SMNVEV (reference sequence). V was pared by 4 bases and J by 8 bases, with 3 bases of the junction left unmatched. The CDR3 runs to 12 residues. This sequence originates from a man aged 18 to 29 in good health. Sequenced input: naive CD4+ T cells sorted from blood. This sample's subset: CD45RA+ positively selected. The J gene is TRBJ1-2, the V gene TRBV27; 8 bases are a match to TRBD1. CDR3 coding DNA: TGTGCCAGCAGTTCACAGGGGGAGGGCTACACCTTC. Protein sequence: CASSSQGEGYTF.